This T cell receptor (delta chain) appears in the sequencing data of a study of human gamma delta and Vdelta1 T cells (dated by TCRdb to the late 2010s). As for the study more broadly: The study investigated Delta One T cells, Vd1+ gamma-delta T cells, as cytotoxic effectors against acute myeloid leukemia.

The library was generated by PCR. Sequencing took place on an Illumina MiSeq. With CATT, TCRdb called clones again from the public reads; duplicate DNA rows were later joined. Within this sample are about 6,100 delta-chain clones, with roughly a tenth of them counted one time only. The biggest ten clones account for 12% to 15% of the sample. With regard to this clone: Its cognate antigen has yet to be identified. One base away there is no much larger clone; base qualities are not given. Different DNA sequences within this sample yield the same CDR3.

Trimming leaves V shorter by 1 base and J shorter by 7 bases, with the junction holding 24 bases beyond the gene matches. The CDR3 holds 21 amino acids from the cysteine to the phenylalanine. Only the CDR3 region is kept as DNA, spanning 63 bases read in frame from base 1. The germline V gene yields TSWWSYY for CDR1 and QGS for CDR2. Sequencing was performed on naive CD27+ Vdelta1 gamma-delta T cells from blood. This receptor was taken from a human donor in good health. The rearranged segments are TRDV1 and TRDJ1, and 10 junctional nucleotides match TRDD3. The base sequence is TGTGCTCTTGGGGAACGCACAGCGCTTCCTCCTCGTACTGGGGGATCAATTAAACTCATCTTT. This sequence encodes CALGERTALPPRTGGSIKLIF.